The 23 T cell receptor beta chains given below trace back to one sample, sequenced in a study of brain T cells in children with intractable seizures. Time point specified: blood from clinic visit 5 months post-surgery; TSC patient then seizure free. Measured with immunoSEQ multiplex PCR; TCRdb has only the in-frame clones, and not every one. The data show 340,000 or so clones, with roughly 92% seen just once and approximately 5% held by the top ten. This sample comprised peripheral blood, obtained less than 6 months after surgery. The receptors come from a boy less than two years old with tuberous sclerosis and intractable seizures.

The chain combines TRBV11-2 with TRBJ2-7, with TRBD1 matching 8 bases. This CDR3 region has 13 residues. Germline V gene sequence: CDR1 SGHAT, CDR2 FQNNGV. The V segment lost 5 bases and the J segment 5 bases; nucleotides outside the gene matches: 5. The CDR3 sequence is CASSRTGSHEQYF. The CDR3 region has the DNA TGTGCCAGCAGCCGGACAGGGAGCCACGAGCAGTACTTC. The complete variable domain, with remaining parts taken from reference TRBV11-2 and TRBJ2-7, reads EAGVAQSPRYKIIEKRQSVAFWCNPISGHATLYWYQQILGQGPKLLIQFQNNGVVDDSQLPKDRFSAERLKGVDSTLKIQPAKLEDSAVYLCASSRTGSHEQYFGPGTRLTVT.

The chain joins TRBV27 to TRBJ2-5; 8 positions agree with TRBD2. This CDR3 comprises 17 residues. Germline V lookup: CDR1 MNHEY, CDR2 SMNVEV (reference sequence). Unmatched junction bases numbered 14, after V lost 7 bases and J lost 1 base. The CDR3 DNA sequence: TGTGCCAGCAAGGGACTCGGGACTAGGGTTTTCCAAGAGACCCAGTACTTC. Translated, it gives CASKGLGTRVFQETQYF.

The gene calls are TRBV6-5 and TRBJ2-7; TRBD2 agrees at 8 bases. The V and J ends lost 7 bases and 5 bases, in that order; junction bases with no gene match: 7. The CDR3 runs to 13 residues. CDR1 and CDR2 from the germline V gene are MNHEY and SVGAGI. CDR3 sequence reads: CASKSGSGHEQYF. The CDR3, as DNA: TGTGCCAGCAAAAGCGGGAGCGGTCACGAGCAGTACTTC.

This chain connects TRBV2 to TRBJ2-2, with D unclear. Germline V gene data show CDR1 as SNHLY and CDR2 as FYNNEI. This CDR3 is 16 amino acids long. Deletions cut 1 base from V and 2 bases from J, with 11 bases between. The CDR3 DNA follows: TGTGCCAGCAGTGAAGAAGGTTTCGGTAACACCGGGGAGCTGTTTTTT. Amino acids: CASSEEGFGNTGELFF.

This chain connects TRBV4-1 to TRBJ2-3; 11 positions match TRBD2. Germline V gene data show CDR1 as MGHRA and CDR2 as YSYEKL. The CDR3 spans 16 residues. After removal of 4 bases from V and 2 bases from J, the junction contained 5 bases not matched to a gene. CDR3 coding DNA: TGCGCCAGCAGCCGCGGACTAGCGGGCCTCACAGATACGCAGTATTTT. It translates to CASSRGLAGLTDTQYF.

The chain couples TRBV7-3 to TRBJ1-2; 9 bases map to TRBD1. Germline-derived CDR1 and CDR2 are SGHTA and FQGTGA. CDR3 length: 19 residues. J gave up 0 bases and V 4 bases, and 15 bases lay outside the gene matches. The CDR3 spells CASSWIYRDRVSANYGYTF. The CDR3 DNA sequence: TGTGCCAGCAGCTGGATCTACAGGGACAGGGTATCAGCTAACTATGGCTACACCTTC.

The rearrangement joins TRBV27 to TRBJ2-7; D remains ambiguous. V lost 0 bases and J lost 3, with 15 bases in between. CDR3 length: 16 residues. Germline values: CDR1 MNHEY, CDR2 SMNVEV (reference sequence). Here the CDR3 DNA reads TGTGCCAGCAGTTTATCGGTCTCAAGCCTATACTACGAGCAGTACTTC. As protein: CASSLSVSSLYYEQYF.

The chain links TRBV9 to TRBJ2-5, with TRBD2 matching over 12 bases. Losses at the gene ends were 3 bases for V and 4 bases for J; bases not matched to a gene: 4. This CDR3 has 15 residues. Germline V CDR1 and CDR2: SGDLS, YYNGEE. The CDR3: CASSASGGASETQYF. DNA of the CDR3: TGTGCCAGCAGCGCTAGCGGGGGGGCCTCAGAGACCCAGTACTTC.

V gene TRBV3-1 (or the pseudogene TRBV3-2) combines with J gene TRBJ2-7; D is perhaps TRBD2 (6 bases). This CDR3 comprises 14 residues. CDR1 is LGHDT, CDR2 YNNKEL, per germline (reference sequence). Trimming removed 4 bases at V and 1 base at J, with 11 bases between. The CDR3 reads CASSPRGISYEQYF. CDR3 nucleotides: TGTGCCAGCAGCCCCCGGGGGATTTCCTACGAGCAGTACTTC.

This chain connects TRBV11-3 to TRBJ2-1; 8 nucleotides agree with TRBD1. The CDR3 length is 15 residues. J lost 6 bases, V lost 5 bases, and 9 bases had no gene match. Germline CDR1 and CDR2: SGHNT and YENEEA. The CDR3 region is CASSIRGQGFNEQFF. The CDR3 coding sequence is TGTGCCAGCAGCATCCGTGGACAGGGCTTCAATGAGCAGTTCTTC.

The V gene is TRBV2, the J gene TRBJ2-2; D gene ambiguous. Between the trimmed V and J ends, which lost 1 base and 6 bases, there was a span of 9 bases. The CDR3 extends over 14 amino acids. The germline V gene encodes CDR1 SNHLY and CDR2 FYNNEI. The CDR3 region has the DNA TGTGCCAGCAGTGAAGACCGGCCCTCCGGGGAGCTGTTTTTT. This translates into CASSEDRPSGELFF.

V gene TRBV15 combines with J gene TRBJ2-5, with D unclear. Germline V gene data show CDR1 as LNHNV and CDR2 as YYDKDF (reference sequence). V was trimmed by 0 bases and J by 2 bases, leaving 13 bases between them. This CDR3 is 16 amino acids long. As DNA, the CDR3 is TGTGCCACCAGCAGAGATCCGCTGGGTAGGCAAGAGACCCAGTACTTC. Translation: CATSRDPLGRQETQYF.

CDR3 in DNA: TGTGCCAGCAGCTCTACAGGGATCTCTGTTGAAAAACTGTTTTTT. As protein: CASSSTGISVEKLFF. The chain carries TRBV11-3 and TRBJ1-4, with a tentative D call TRBD1 (6 bases). Germline V CDR1 and CDR2: SGHNT, YENEEA. The CDR3 has 15 residues. Trimming shortened V by 4 bases and J by 7 bases, and 16 bases separated the two germline ends.

Here the CDR3 DNA reads TGTGCCAGCAGCGAGCAGATACAGTTTCTCCACACAGATACGCAGTATTTT. It encodes CASSEQIQFLHTDTQYF. V is TRBV7-6 and J is TRBJ2-3; no firm D call. The CDR3 is 17 residues long. V was pared by 5 bases and J by 2 bases, with 20 bases between. The germline V gene encodes CDR1 SGHVS and CDR2 FNYEAQ.

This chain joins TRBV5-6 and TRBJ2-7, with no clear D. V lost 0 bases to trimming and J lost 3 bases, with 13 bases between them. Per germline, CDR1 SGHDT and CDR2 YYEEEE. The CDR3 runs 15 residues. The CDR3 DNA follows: TGTGCCAGCAGCTTGGCGACGGCCATTCACTACGAGCAGTACTTC. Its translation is CASSLATAIHYEQYF. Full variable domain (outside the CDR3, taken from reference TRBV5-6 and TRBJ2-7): DAGVTQSPTHLIKTRGQQVTLRCSPKSGHDTVSWYQQALGQGPQFIFQYYEEEERQRGNFPDRFSGHQFPNYSSELNVNALLLGDSALYLCASSLATAIHYEQYFGPGTRLTVT.

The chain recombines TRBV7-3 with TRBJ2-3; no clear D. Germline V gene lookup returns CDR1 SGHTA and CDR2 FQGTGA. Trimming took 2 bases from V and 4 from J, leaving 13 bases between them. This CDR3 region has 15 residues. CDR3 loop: CASSLSGGVPDTQYF. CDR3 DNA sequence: TGTGCCAGCAGCTTATCTGGTGGGGTACCAGATACGCAGTATTTT.

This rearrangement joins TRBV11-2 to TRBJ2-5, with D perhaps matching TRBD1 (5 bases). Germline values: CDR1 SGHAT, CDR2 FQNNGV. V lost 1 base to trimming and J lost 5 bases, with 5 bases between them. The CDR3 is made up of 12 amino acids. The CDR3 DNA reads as TGTGCCAGCAGCTTAGCAGGGGAGACCCAGTACTTC. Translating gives CASSLAGETQYF.

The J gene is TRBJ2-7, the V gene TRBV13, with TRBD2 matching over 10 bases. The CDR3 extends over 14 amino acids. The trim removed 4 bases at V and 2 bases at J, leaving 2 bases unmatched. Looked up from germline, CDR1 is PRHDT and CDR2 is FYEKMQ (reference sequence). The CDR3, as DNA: TGTGCCAGCAGCTCAGGGACTAGCGCCTACGAGCAGTACTTC. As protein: CASSSGTSAYEQYF.

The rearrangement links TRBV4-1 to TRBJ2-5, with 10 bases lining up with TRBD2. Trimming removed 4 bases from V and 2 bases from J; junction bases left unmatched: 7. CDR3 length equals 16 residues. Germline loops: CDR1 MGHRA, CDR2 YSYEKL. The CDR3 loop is CASSLGAGGGQETQYF. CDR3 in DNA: TGCGCCAGCAGCCTTGGAGCGGGGGGGGGACAAGAGACCCAGTACTTC.

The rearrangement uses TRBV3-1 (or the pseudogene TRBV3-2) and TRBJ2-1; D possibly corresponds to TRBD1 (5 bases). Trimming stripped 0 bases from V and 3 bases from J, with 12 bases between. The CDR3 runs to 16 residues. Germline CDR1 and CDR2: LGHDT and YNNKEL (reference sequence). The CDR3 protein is CASSQDNQGDYNEQFF. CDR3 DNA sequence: TGTGCCAGCAGCCAAGATAATCAGGGCGACTACAATGAGCAGTTCTTC.

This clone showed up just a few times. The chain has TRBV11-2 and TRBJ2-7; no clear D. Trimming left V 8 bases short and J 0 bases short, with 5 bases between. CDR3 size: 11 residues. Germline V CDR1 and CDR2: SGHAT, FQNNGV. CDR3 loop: CASSSSYEQYF. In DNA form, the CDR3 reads TGTGCCAGCTCGAGCTCCTACGAGCAGTACTTC.

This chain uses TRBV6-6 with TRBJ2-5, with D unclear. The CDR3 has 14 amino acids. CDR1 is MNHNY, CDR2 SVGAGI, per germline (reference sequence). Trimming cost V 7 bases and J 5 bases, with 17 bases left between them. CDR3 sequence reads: CASIQTTPTETQYF. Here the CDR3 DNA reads TGTGCCAGCATCCAGACGACACCTACGGAGACCCAGTACTTC.

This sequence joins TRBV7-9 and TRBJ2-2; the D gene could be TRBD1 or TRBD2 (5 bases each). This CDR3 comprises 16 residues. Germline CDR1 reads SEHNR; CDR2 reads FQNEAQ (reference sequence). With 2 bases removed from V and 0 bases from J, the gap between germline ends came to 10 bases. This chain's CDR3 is CASSLMGDPNTGELFF. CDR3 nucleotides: TGTGCCAGCAGCTTAATGGGGGACCCGAACACCGGGGAGCTGTTTTTT.